This TCR beta chain was sequenced during a study of T cells after yellow fever vaccination. In this sample, this clonotype turned up many times. The target antigen is unknown. CDR1 is DFQATT and CDR2 is SNEGSKA in the germline V gene (reference sequence). This CDR3 comprises 20 residues. J gave up 7 bases and V 5 bases, and 21 bases lay outside the gene matches. General study results and limits: Abundant bulk-derived clonotypes could contaminate FACS-sorted repertoires. Relatively few clonotypes were ones that appeared in both CD4 and CD8 compartments. After the booster, over 95% of CD4 and 75% to 90% of CD8 primary-response clones were re-detected.

A single record per CDR3 protein comes from TCRdb applying MiXCR to the 5' RACE reads. The sample has 110,000 to 150,000 distinct CDR3 sequences; 5% to 8% are singletons. The TCR originated in a man under 40 who received the YFV17D yellow fever vaccine. The material sequenced was CD4+ T cells sorted from PBMCs, taken 10 days after the yellow fever booster vaccination. This chain links TRBV20-1 with TRBJ2-3; TRBD2 aligns across 16 bases. The CDR3 coding sequence is TGCAGTGCTGTTATTCTCGGGACTAGCGGGAGGGCCGAAGGGGGGAATACGCAGTATTTT. Amino acid sequence: CSAVILGTSGRAEGGNTQYF.